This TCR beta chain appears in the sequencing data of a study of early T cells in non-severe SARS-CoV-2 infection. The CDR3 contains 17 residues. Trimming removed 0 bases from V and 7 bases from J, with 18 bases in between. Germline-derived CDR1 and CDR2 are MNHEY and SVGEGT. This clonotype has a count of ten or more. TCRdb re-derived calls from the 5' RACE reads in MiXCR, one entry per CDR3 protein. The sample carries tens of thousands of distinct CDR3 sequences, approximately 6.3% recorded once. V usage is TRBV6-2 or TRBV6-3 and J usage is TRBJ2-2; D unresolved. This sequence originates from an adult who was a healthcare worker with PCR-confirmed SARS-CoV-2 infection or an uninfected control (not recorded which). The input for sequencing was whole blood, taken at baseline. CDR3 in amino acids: CASSYSTGYLRRGELFF. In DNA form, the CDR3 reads TGTGCCAGCAGTTACTCGACGGGCTACCTTAGGCGCGGGGAGCTGTTTTTT.